The entry that follows covers one TCR beta chain sequence. Its antigen is unknown. Method: immunoSEQ multiplex PCR; TCRdb's copy keeps in-frame clones and lacks some. The sample lists about 63,000 clones; around 90% were seen once. This entry comes from a study of OX40 agonist ivuxolimab in advanced cancers. Study details: The group had a mean age of approximately 60 years, ranged from about 20 to 79, and was 82.7% male. Study-wide findings and caveats: CD8+ T cells (on average) carried more expanded clones than CD4+ T cells. Doses of 0.1 to 3.0 mg/kg were accompanied by clonal expansion of CD4+ and CD8+ blood T cells by week 6.

The source material was CD4+ or CD8+ T cells sorted from blood, sampled in a trial of the OX40 agonist ivuxolimab. The clonotype was recovered from an adult with an advanced solid tumor such as melanoma, head and neck, liver or kidney cancer.

CDR3 nucleotides: TGTGCCAGCAGTCCACGAATCCCCGCAACTAATGAAAAACTGTTTTTT. It is translated as CASSPRIPATNEKLFF. The rearrangement uses TRBV28 and TRBJ1-4; D is unclear. Germline values: CDR1 MDHEN, CDR2 SYDVKM. V was pared by 5 bases and J by 0 bases, with 13 bases between. The CDR3 covers 16 residues.